Following are 15 T cell receptor beta chains from one sample sequenced in a study of blood T cells in healthy people across ages. With a J-beta primer mix and a sample-barcoded 5' primer, a second PCR ran about 6 to 11 cycles. One entry per CDR3 protein results from TCRdb running MiXCR on the 5' RACE reads. The data contain 2 million or so distinct CDR3 sequences, less than 50% of them singletons. Material for sequencing was blood. All receptors derive from a woman aged 40 to 55 in good health.

The chain links TRBV29-1 to TRBJ2-5, with 8 bases aligning to TRBD2. The germline V gene encodes CDR1 SQVTM and CDR2 ANQGSEA. The CDR3 covers 16 residues. The V gene end was trimmed by 3 bases and the J gene end by 5 bases; junction bases not matched to a gene: 14. This CDR3 reads CSVEPGLSGGGETQYF. CDR3 nucleotides: TGCAGCGTTGAGCCCGGACTCAGCGGGGGAGGCGAGACCCAGTACTTC.

This clonotype has more than one count but fewer than ten. J is TRBJ2-7 and V is TRBV5-1, with TRBD1 identical over 8 bases. The germline gives CDR1 SGHRS, CDR2 YFSETQ. The CDR3 is 15 amino acids. Unmatched junction bases numbered 7, after V lost 0 bases and J lost 5 bases. CDR3 loop: CASSLGAGGLNEQYF. CDR3 nucleotide sequence: TGCGCCAGCAGCTTGGGAGCAGGGGGCCTAAACGAGCAGTACTTC.

The CDR3 bases are TGTGCCAGCAGCTTAGCGCTCACTCTAGGTAATGAAGCCAAAAACATTCAGTACTTC. Translated, it gives CASSLALTLGNEAKNIQYF. The genes are TRBV7-9 and TRBJ2-4, with D unresolved. The V end lost 0 bases, the J end lost 0 bases, and 18 bases lay between the germline ends. From germline, CDR1 is SEHNR and CDR2 FQNEAQ (reference sequence). The CDR3 contains 19 residues.

The chain couples TRBV18 to TRBJ1-1, with a tentative D call TRBD1 (5 bases). V dropped 2 bases and J dropped 1 base, with 14 bases sitting between them. The germline gives CDR1 KGHSH, CDR2 LQKENI. There are 16 residues in the CDR3. As DNA, the CDR3 is TGTGCCAGCTCACCAAGTTTAGACAGAAAGAACACTGAAGCTTTCTTT. Its protein product is CASSPSLDRKNTEAFF.

This clonotype was seen more than once but under ten times. The chain links TRBV6-5 to TRBJ2-4; the D gene is possibly TRBD2 (6 bases). This CDR3 region has 18 residues. V dropped 0 bases and J dropped 0 bases, with 15 bases sitting between them. CDR1 and CDR2 from the germline V gene are MNHEY and SVGAGI. This chain's CDR3 is CASSYSSRRDLAKNIQYF. CDR3 DNA: TGTGCCAGCAGTTACTCCAGTCGGAGGGACCTAGCCAAAAACATTCAGTACTTC.

V and J are TRBV13 and TRBJ1-2, with D perhaps TRBD1 (6 bases). Germline values: CDR1 PRHDT, CDR2 FYEKMQ (reference sequence). The CDR3 has 15 residues. V was shortened by 5 bases and J by 2 bases, with 15 bases between the two germline ends. Written as DNA, the CDR3 is TGTGCCAGCAGCCCTACGGACAGTAGGAACTATGGCTACACCTTC. Protein product: CASSPTDSRNYGYTF.

The CDR3 here is CASRGQNSYEQYF. The CDR3 DNA follows: TGTGCCAGCCGGGGACAGAATTCCTACGAGCAGTACTTC. This chain uses TRBV7-9 with TRBJ2-7, with 7 bases lining up with TRBD1. Unmatched junction bases numbered 5, after V lost 8 bases and J lost 1 base. This CDR3 is 13 amino acids long. Germline lookup yields CDR1 SEHNR and CDR2 FQNEAQ (reference sequence).

The chain is built from TRBV11-2 and TRBJ2-1; TRBD1 aligns across 8 bases. The CDR3 has 17 amino acids. Trimming cost V 0 bases and J 2 bases; bases outside gene matches: 6. Germline CDR1 SGHAT, CDR2 FQNNGV. The DNA of the CDR3 is TGTGCCAGCAGCTTAGATCGGCCAGGGGGCACCTACAATGAGCAGTTCTTC. Its translation: CASSLDRPGGTYNEQFF.

This clonotype was picked up one time. The chain links TRBV7-6 to TRBJ2-1, with 8 nucleotides matching TRBD2. V was clipped by 2 bases and J by 5 bases; unmatched bases: 5. The CDR3 is 15 amino acids. The germline gives CDR1 SGHVS, CDR2 FNYEAQ. The DNA of the CDR3 is TGTGCCAGCAGCTTATCGGGGGGGGATGACAATGAGCAGTTCTTC. It specifies CASSLSGGDDNEQFF.

The chain carries TRBV28 and TRBJ2-5; D is ambiguous. Trimming pared 8 bases from V and 4 bases from J, leaving 8 bases between. The CDR3 has 11 residues. Germline values: CDR1 MDHEN, CDR2 SYDVKM. CDR3 residues: CASAERETQYF. The DNA for the CDR3 is TGTGCCAGCGCGGAGAGAGAGACCCAGTACTTC.

The chain links TRBV12-3 or TRBV12-4 to TRBJ2-4; D ambiguous. The assigned J gene may be wrong: the sequence end matches TRBJ2-5 better. This CDR3 contains 14 residues. The chain's CDR3 is CASSFVHGRETQYF. In DNA form, the CDR3 reads TGTGCCAGCAGTTTTGTTCACGGTCGGGAGACCCAGTACTTC.

This chain connects TRBV6-1 to TRBJ1-5; tentatively, D is TRBD1 (5 bases). The CDR3 length is 15 residues. Germline CDR1 and CDR2: MNHNS and SASEGT. The ends were cut back, 4 bases at V and 0 bases at J, with 10 bases in the middle. The CDR3 reads CASSARRGSNQPQHF. The CDR3 region has the DNA TGTGCCAGCAGTGCCCGGAGGGGTAGCAATCAGCCCCAGCATTTT.

CDR3: CATSRDDTPSTDTQYF. The CDR3 DNA reads as TGTGCCACCAGCAGAGATGACACGCCTAGCACAGATACGCAGTATTTT. The chain is built from TRBV15 and TRBJ2-3; D is undetermined. The CDR3 runs 16 residues. The germline gives CDR1 LNHNV, CDR2 YYDKDF (reference sequence). Deletions cut 0 bases from V and 0 bases from J, with 10 bases between.

The chain has TRBV18 and TRBJ1-6, with TRBD1 matching 7 bases. The V gene's germline CDR1 is KGHSH and CDR2 LQKENI. Unmatched junction bases numbered 10, after V lost 4 bases and J lost 13 bases. This CDR3 has 14 amino acids. The CDR3 loop is CASSRTGTASPLHF. In DNA, the CDR3 is TGTGCCAGCTCACGTACCGGGACAGCGTCTCCCCTCCACTTT.

Only a few counts were recorded for this clonotype. The gene calls are TRBV3-1 and TRBJ2-5; 11 bases match TRBD2. This CDR3 is built from 16 residues. The junction had 6 bases not matched to a gene; V was cut back by 4 bases and J by 2 bases. Germline lookup yields CDR1 LGHDT and CDR2 YNNKEL (reference sequence). In DNA form, the CDR3 reads TGTGCCAGCAGCCCCCAACTAGCGGGAGCACAAGAGACCCAGTACTTC. This translates into CASSPQLAGAQETQYF.